This passage covers 14 T cell receptor beta chains from one sample sequenced in a study of blood T cell repertoires in COVID-19. Using immunoSEQ multiplex PCR, the repertoire was profiled, and TCRdb retains in-frame clones only, with some absent. Of roughly 110,000 clones in the sample, over 70% were seen once. The sequencing input was peripheral blood. Every receptor here comes from a human donor with acute or convalescent COVID-19. The donor label of this sample is uncertain.

The V and J genes are TRBV19 and TRBJ2-7; 10 nucleotides line up with TRBD1. This CDR3 spans 14 amino acids. The germline CDR1 and CDR2 sequences are LNHDA and SQIVND (reference sequence). V trimming: 5 bases; J trimming: 6 bases; junction bases outside the gene matches: 7. CDR3 sequence: CASSRRDRGSEQYF. The CDR3 coding sequence is TGTGCCAGTAGTCGCCGGGACAGGGGCAGCGAGCAGTACTTC. Variable domain in full (rest from reference TRBV19 and TRBJ2-7): DGGITQSPKYLFRKEGQNVTLSCEQNLNHDAMYWYRQDPGQGLRLIYYSQIVNDFQKGDIAEGYSVSREKKESFPLTVTSAQKNPTAFYLCASSRRDRGSEQYFGPGTRLTVT.

The gene calls are TRBV2 and TRBJ2-3; no clear D gene. The length of the CDR3 is 14 residues. V lost 6 bases and J 6 bases, leaving 16 bases between the germline ends. Germline-derived CDR1 and CDR2 are SNHLY and FYNNEI. The CDR3 spells CASSATPSRDTQYF. The CDR3, as DNA: TGTGCCAGCAGCGCAACTCCTAGTCGTGATACGCAGTATTTT.

V is TRBV2 and J is TRBJ2-3; 9 bases align to TRBD2. V trimming: 5 bases; J trimming: 4 bases; junction bases outside the gene matches: 10. The CDR3 has 16 residues. Germline CDR1 reads SNHLY; CDR2 reads FYNNEI. This chain's CDR3 is CASSIGEGLAADTQYF. The CDR3 DNA is TGTGCCAGCAGTATAGGGGAGGGACTAGCCGCAGATACGCAGTATTTT.

V and J are TRBV19 and TRBJ2-1; TRBD1 agrees at 7 bases. V dropped 6 bases and J dropped 6; count of bases not matched to a gene: 11. From germline, CDR1 is LNHDA and CDR2 SQIVND (reference sequence). CDR3 size: 15 residues. Here the CDR3 reads CASSRGTYPSNEQFF. The CDR3 DNA sequence: TGTGCCAGTAGCAGGGGGACCTACCCTTCCAATGAGCAGTTCTTC.

The chain couples TRBV19 to TRBJ1-5; 7 nucleotides line up with TRBD1. Trimming at V came to 5 bases and at J to 2 bases, leaving 6 bases not matched to a gene. Germline assignment: CDR1 LNHDA and CDR2 SQIVND (reference sequence). This CDR3 is 15 amino acids long. CDR3 DNA: TGTGCCAGTAGTGGAGGGGGCGGCGGCAATCAGCCCCAGCATTTT. Its translation: CASSGGGGGNQPQHF. Supplemented by reference TRBV19 and TRBJ1-5, the full variable domain reads DGGITQSPKYLFRKEGQNVTLSCEQNLNHDAMYWYRQDPGQGLRLIYYSQIVNDFQKGDIAEGYSVSREKKESFPLTVTSAQKNPTAFYLCASSGGGGGNQPQHFGDGTRLSIL.

The chain couples TRBV19 to TRBJ1-5; D perhaps matches TRBD1 (5 bases). The germline V gene has CDR1 LNHDA and CDR2 SQIVND (reference sequence). The CDR3 is 15 amino acids. V was clipped by 6 bases and J by 10 bases, with 22 bases between them. The DNA of the CDR3 is TGTGCCAGTAGACGTGACAGTTCCCAGGGATTTCCCCAGCATTTT. Its translation: CASRRDSSQGFPQHF.

V is TRBV6-6 and J is TRBJ2-3; possibly TRBD2 for D (6 bases). CDR3 size: 15 residues. Trimming took 6 bases from V and 1 from J, leaving 14 bases between them. Germline CDR1 and CDR2: MNHNY and SVGAGI (reference sequence). The CDR3 region has the DNA TGTGCCAGCAGCTCCCGTCCGGGGGGCACAGATACGCAGTATTTT. The encoded protein is CASSSRPGGTDTQYF.

The V call is TRBV20-1, the J call TRBJ1-1; D ambiguous. This CDR3 comprises 15 residues. V gave up 3 bases and J gave up 1 base, with 15 bases separating them. Germline V gene sequence: CDR1 DFQATT, CDR2 SNEGSKA (reference sequence). Written as DNA, the CDR3 is TGCAGTGCTAGTAAGAACGGAGTCTCGAACACTGAAGCTTTCTTT. Translated: CSASKNGVSNTEAFF.

The chain has TRBV30 and TRBJ1-1, with 7 bases identical to TRBD1. Germline trimming cut 0 bases from V and 0 bases from J; bases unmatched to any gene: 10. The CDR3 consists of 17 residues. Germline values: CDR1 GTSNPN, CDR2 SVGIG (reference sequence). CDR3: CAWSVGWTGAMNTEAFF. Written as DNA, the CDR3 is TGTGCCTGGAGTGTTGGGTGGACAGGAGCAATGAACACTGAAGCTTTCTTT.

The chain recombines TRBV2 with TRBJ2-3, with D maybe TRBD1 (6 bases). Germline V gene sequence: CDR1 SNHLY, CDR2 FYNNEI. Between the trimmed V and J ends, which lost 7 bases and 8 bases, there was a span of 10 bases. The CDR3 runs to 11 residues. CDR3 bases: TGTGCCAGCACCCTAGGGGGTACGCAGTATTTT. This encodes CASTLGGTQYF.

The chain uses TRBV5-6 and TRBJ1-1; D is unclear. With 1 base removed from V and 1 base from J, the gap between germline ends came to 8 bases. CDR1 SGHDT and CDR2 YYEEEE come from the germline V gene. This CDR3 is 14 amino acids long. The CDR3 DNA reads TGTGCCAGCAGCTTGCTCTCGGGGAACACTGAAGCTTTCTTT. This sequence encodes CASSLLSGNTEAFF.

This chain uses TRBV5-6 with TRBJ2-7, with TRBD1 identical over 11 bases. CDR3 length: 13 amino acids. Germline loops: CDR1 SGHDT, CDR2 YYEEEE. V was pared by 2 bases and J by 7 bases, with 2 bases of the junction left unmatched. CDR3 sequence: CASSLGTGGEQYF. For the CDR3, the DNA is TGTGCCAGCAGCTTAGGGACAGGGGGAGAGCAGTACTTC.

This clone was seen once. J is TRBJ2-3 and V is TRBV3-1 (or the pseudogene TRBV3-2), with 10 bases that match TRBD2. Trimming removed 1 base from V and 1 base from J; junction bases left unmatched: 11. This CDR3 has 19 amino acids. From germline, CDR1 is LGHDT and CDR2 YNNKEL (reference sequence). CDR3 protein: CASSQGAKRGGSCTDTQYF. The CDR3 DNA reads TGTGCCAGCAGCCAAGGGGCAAAGCGGGGGGGCTCATGCACAGATACGCAGTATTTT.

The rearrangement joins TRBV29-1 to TRBJ2-5, with 10 bases fitting TRBD2. This CDR3 region has 13 residues. The ends lost 7 bases at V and 4 bases at J; junction bases unmatched: 6. Germline V gives CDR1 SQVTM, CDR2 ANQGSEA. The CDR3 is CSAERGGIETQYF. DNA of the CDR3: TGCAGCGCTGAGCGGGGGGGCATAGAGACCCAGTACTTC.